The source of this T cell receptor (beta chain) is a study of cytomegalovirus exposure and HLA in healthy donors (dated by TCRdb to about 2017). General notes on the study: According to a later analysis, one platform produced both the 120 validation repertoires and the 620 or so repertoires of the first cohort. The study aimed to test whether cataloging public T cell receptors could reveal signatures of past pathogen exposure. Besides the first cohort of roughly 700 subjects, a separate validation cohort made up of over 100 different subjects was used. High-throughput TCR immunosequencing, statistical association of individual TCRs with disease status, and machine learning were combined to predict cytomegalovirus infection status. Paper-wide results and their limitations: The validation cohort had no HLA typing available for a later analysis, so co-occurrence within that cohort was assessed over all 130 or so repertoires. Across donors, most TCR sequences were observed very rarely, whereas some public TCRs were present in many individuals. A later analysis found that TCRs clustered in the first cohort also tended to co-occur in the 95 to 150 validation repertoires, with 94% of cluster scores above 0. It was suggested by the authors that the approach could potentially be generalized to other disease states and immunological phenotypes. A total of fewer than 200 TCR beta chains were listed by the study as associated with cytomegalovirus. A few of the identified cytomegalovirus-associated TCR beta chains were confirmed in vitro to be specific for cytomegalovirus antigens. Cytomegalovirus status was reported to be diagnosed by the classifier with high specificity and sensitivity in both the original and validation cohorts.

Libraries came from the immunoSEQ multiplex PCR assay. Per the authors' processing: A statistical classification framework was built to diagnose cytomegalovirus status from the catalog of TCR beta chain sequences. TCRdb re-hosts the immuneACCESS table, in-frame sequences only. Its copies lack some clones; in the studies checked, an unresolved V gene accounts for under half of them, and the cause for the rest is not known. V, J and clone size were drawn from that table, and D and trimming were deduced from the DNA. The sample table holds around 80,000 clones, of which roughly 96% were seen once. The top ten clones comprise about 1.3% of the sample. Separate from the approximately 670-subject first cohort, the validation cohort of some 130 subjects was the group to which the donors belonged. The CDR1 and CDR2 encoded by the germline V gene are MNHEY and SVGAGI. From its cysteine to its phenylalanine, the CDR3 spans 12 amino acids. Only the CDR3 DNA stays, 36 bases, in frame from base 1. V lost 2 bases and J lost 11 bases; the stretch between them is 11 bases long.

On this clone itself: The antigen it binds to is not known. No per-base quality is available; no much larger clone lies one base away.

In this chain, TRBV6-5 is recombined with TRBJ2-3; a tentative D match to TRBD2 spans 5 bases. This sequence was found in a woman between 18 and 29 years old in good health and CMV-seronegative. The material sequenced was PBMCs. Here is the DNA: TGTGCCAGCAGTTACCCAGCGACTAAGCAGTATTTT. This yields the protein CASSYPATKQYF.